These T cell receptor beta chains were read from a single sample in a study of blood T cell repertoires in COVID-19. TCRdb's copy holds only in-frame clones and misses some; the assay was immunoSEQ multiplex PCR. This sample carries 280,000 or so clones, 89% of them seen once, and the ten largest clones take 2.5% to 3.5%. Source material: PBMCs or T cells enriched from blood (not recorded which). The receptors derive from a woman aged 45-65 years who had been exposed to COVID-19. CDR3s include the opening cysteine and the closing phenylalanine or tryptophan. A D gene is named only where the DNA matches it firmly. Only some rows state a clone size, as once, few, many or a class for expanded clones.

NA	TRBV15	NA	TRBJ1-2	CATSRDRLRTYGYTF	TGTGCCACCAGCAGAGATAGATTGAGGACTTATGGCTACACCTTC
TRBD1	TRBV7-8	NA	TRBJ1-5	CASSPGDRGRQPQHF	TGTGCCAGCAGCCCAGGCGACAGGGGCCGCCAGCCCCAGCATTTT
TRBD1	TRBV5-4	NA	TRBJ1-2	CASSPLPGQGTNYGYTF	TGTGCCAGCAGCCCTCTACCGGGACAGGGAACAAACTATGGCTACACCTTC
NA	TRBV5-8	NA	TRBJ2-3	CASGSSGGLTDTQYF	TGTGCCAGCGGCAGTTCGGGGGGCCTGACAGATACGCAGTATTTT
NA	TRBV5-6	NA	TRBJ2-7	CASSFSLKPYEQYF	TGTGCCAGCAGCTTTAGCCTCAAGCCCTACGAGCAGTACTTC
NA	TRBV5-1	NA	TRBJ2-7	CASSSGGTAYEQYF	TGCGCCAGCAGCTCGGGAGGGACAGCCTACGAGCAGTACTTC
TRBD1	TRBV5-1	NA	TRBJ1-4	CASSFQGQANEKLFF	TGCGCCAGCAGCTTTCAGGGACAGGCTAATGAAAAACTGTTTTTT
TRBD1	TRBV2	NA	TRBJ1-5	CARGTGNNQPQHF	TGTGCCAGGGGGACAGGAAACAATCAGCCCCAGCATTTT
TRBD1	TRBV2	NA	TRBJ1-2	CASSPPGTGNGYTF	TGTGCCAGCAGTCCCCCCGGGACAGGGAATGGCTACACCTTC
NA	TRBV2	NA	TRBJ1-2	CASSFSLPAAGGYTF	TGTGCCAGCTCGTTCAGCCTCCCGGCTGCCGGGGGCTACACCTTC
NA	TRBV28	NA	TRBJ1-2	CASTQGSQAYGYTF	TGTGCCAGCACCCAGGGGTCGCAGGCCTATGGCTACACCTTC
NA	TRBV20-1	NA	TRBJ2-1	CSASEAVGRGYNEQFF	TGCAGTGCTAGTGAAGCGGTTGGCCGGGGATACAATGAGCAGTTCTTC
NA	TRBV5-4	NA	TRBJ2-5	CASTYQRGETQYF	TGTGCCAGCACCTATCAACGGGGGGAGACCCAGTACTTC
TRBD1	TRBV5-1	NA	TRBJ1-4	CASSPTGGANEKLFF	TGCGCCAGCAGCCCGACAGGGGGTGCTAATGAAAAACTGTTTTTT
TRBD1	TRBV6-5	NA	TRBJ2-1	CASSYTGESYNEQFF	TGTGCCAGCAGTTACACAGGGGAATCCTACAATGAGCAGTTCTTC
NA	TRBV7-9	NA	TRBJ1-2	CALGWGYTF	TGTGCCCTCGGGTGGGGCTACACCTTC
NA	TRBV5-1	NA	TRBJ2-7	CASSRAGDEQYF	TGCGCCAGCAGCCGAGCAGGGGACGAGCAGTACTTC
TRBD1	TRBV7-2	NA	TRBJ1-5	CASSPRQGDQPQHF	TGTGCCAGCAGCCCCCGACAGGGGGATCAGCCCCAGCATTTT
NA	TRBV7-9	NA	TRBJ2-3	CASSPGGTDTQYF	TGTGCCAGCAGCCCAGGTGGCACAGATACGCAGTATTTT
NA	TRBV2	NA	TRBJ1-5	CASSLGGLTWDQPQHF	TGTGCCAGCAGTCTTGGGGGCTTGACTTGGGATCAGCCCCAGCATTTT
NA	TRBV5-4	NA	TRBJ1-3	CASSFLTGTSGNTIYF	TGTGCCAGCAGTTTCCTGACAGGCACCTCTGGAAACACCATATATTTT
NA	TRBV15	once	TRBJ2-3	CATSKNSDSADTQYF	TGTGCCACCAGCAAAAACTCTGACTCTGCAGATACGCAGTATTTT
NA	TRBV28	NA	TRBJ2-5	CASRVDSFAEYF	TGTGCCAGCAGGGTCGACAGCTTTGCGGAGTACTTC
NA	TRBV24-1	NA	TRBJ1-2	CATSPGSGYGYTF	TGTGCCACCAGTCCGGGGTCGGGGTATGGCTACACCTTC
TRBD1	TRBV15	NA	TRBJ2-7	CATSRQRTGGHEQYF	TGTGCGACCTCTAGACAGCGGACAGGGGGCCACGAGCAGTACTTC
NA	TRBV27	NA	TRBJ2-5	CARPTIPQKETQYF	TGTGCCAGACCCACAATCCCGCAGAAAGAGACCCAGTACTTC
TRBD1	TRBV10-3	NA	TRBJ2-2	CAISPGTGVTGELFF	TGTGCCATCAGCCCCGGGACAGGGGTTACCGGGGAGCTGTTTTTT
NA	TRBV4-1	NA	TRBJ1-1	CASSQDSTNEAFF	TGCGCCAGCAGCCAAGACAGTACTAATGAAGCTTTCTTT
NA	TRBV5-6	once	TRBJ2-7	CASSTEPGFEQYF	TGTGCCAGCAGCACGGAACCAGGGTTCGAGCAGTACTTC
NA	TRBV30	NA	TRBJ1-2	CAWSVWATGNGYTF	TGTGCCTGGAGTGTTTGGGCCACAGGGAATGGCTACACCTTC
NA	TRBV28	NA	TRBJ1-6	CASRALGSSYNSPLHF	TGTGCCAGCAGGGCCCTCGGGAGCTCCTATAATTCACCCCTCCACTTT
NA	TRBV11-2	NA	TRBJ2-7	CASSSTVEQYF	TGTGCCAGCAGTTCCACAGTCGAGCAGTACTTC
NA	TRBV7-2	NA	TRBJ2-2	CASSLNRGSTGELFF	TGTGCCAGCAGCTTAAACCGAGGAAGCACCGGGGAGCTGTTTTTT
NA	TRBV6-1	NA	TRBJ2-3	CASSESGRGGSTDTQYF	TGTGCCAGCAGTGAATCGGGGAGGGGGGGTAGCACAGATACGCAGTATTTT
TRBD2	TRBV4-1	NA	TRBJ2-1	CASSLAGGLAGNEQFF	TGCGCCAGCAGCCTAGCGGGGGGCCTCGCTGGGAATGAGCAGTTCTTC
NA	TRBV30	NA	TRBJ1-6	CAWSVTVYTNSPLHF	TGTGCCTGGAGTGTCACAGTTTATACCAATTCACCCCTCCACTTT
TRBD2	TRBV18	once	TRBJ2-5	CASSPTLGTSGFQETQYF	TGTGCCAGCTCACCAACGCTGGGGACTAGCGGGTTCCAAGAGACCCAGTACTTC
NA	TRBV7-9	NA	TRBJ1-2	CASSPSGINYGYTF	TGTGCCAGCAGCCCGTCAGGGATTAACTATGGCTACACCTTC
NA	TRBV21-1	NA	TRBJ1-6	CASSKKGSNSPLHF	TGTGCCAGCAGCAAAAAAGGGAGCAATTCACCCCTCCACTTT
TRBD1	TRBV5-1	NA	TRBJ2-2	CASSSTGTYTGELFF	TGCGCCAGCAGCTCGACAGGGACCTACACCGGGGAGCTGTTTTTT
TRBD1	TRBV28	NA	TRBJ1-6	CASSLRRVSSQQGNSPLHF	TGTGCCAGCAGTTTAAGAAGGGTTTCGTCCCAACAGGGGAACTCACCCCTCCACTTT